This TCR beta chain was recovered during a study of shared clonotypes between healthy human individuals. Whole-study findings and limits: Owing to a small donor count, the genetic and exposure-history diversity represented was limited.

Some clones are missing from TCRdb's copy, which holds only in-frame ones; the method was immunoSEQ multiplex PCR. The sample gives 1.5 million to 2.5 million clones, around 96% of which show up once; 0.9% to 1.5% is in the top ten. CD45RO-negative CD8 cells positively selected for CCR7 made up the naive population, which excluded terminally differentiated effector memory CD45RA+ cells. Germline CDR1 and CDR2: SGHDT and YYEEEE. The CDR3 sequence is 15 residues long. V shed 6 bases and J 5 bases; nucleotides not matched to a gene: 7. In the case of this clone: Its antigen is undetermined.

Sample: naive CD8+ T cells sorted from blood. The origin of this receptor is a man aged 18 to 29 in good health. The chain combines TRBV5-6 with TRBJ2-5; TRBD2 matches at 13 bases. DNA for the CDR3: TGTGCCAGCAACCTACTAGCGGGAGGGGGTGAGACCCAGTACTTC. This codes for CASNLLAGGGETQYF.